The 13 T cell receptor beta chains presented below share a single source sample, sequenced in a study of OX40 agonist ivuxolimab in advanced cancers. Some clones are missing from TCRdb's copy, which holds only in-frame ones; the method was immunoSEQ multiplex PCR. Here the sample spans about 42,000 clones, 88% being singletons. Sequences were derived from CD4+ or CD8+ T cells sorted from blood, sampled in a trial of the OX40 agonist ivuxolimab. The receptor source for this set is an adult with an advanced solid tumor such as melanoma, head and neck, liver or kidney cancer.

J is TRBJ2-1 and V is TRBV5-1; unclear D gene. Germline CDR1 and CDR2: SGHRS and YFSETQ. V was pared by 1 base and J by 10 bases, with 3 bases between. The CDR3 has 10 amino acids. CDR3 sequence (DNA): TGCGCCAGCAGCTTGTACGAGCAGTTCTTC. Amino acids: CASSLYEQFF.

This chain connects TRBV4-1 to TRBJ1-4, with a tentative D call TRBD1 (5 bases). The CDR3 loop spans 17 amino acids. The V gene lost 7 bases and the J gene lost 2 bases, with 20 bases spanning the gap. CDR1 MGHRA and CDR2 YSYEKL come from the germline V gene. CDR3 residues: CASMARVQGRTNEKLFF. In DNA, the CDR3 is TGCGCCAGCATGGCTAGGGTGCAGGGCCGGACTAATGAAAAACTGTTTTTT.

The chain combines TRBV7-9 with TRBJ1-6; D possibly corresponds to TRBD1 (5 bases). V lost 4 bases and J 7 bases, leaving 20 bases between the germline ends. This CDR3 is 17 amino acids long. Germline V gene lookup returns CDR1 SEHNR and CDR2 FQNEAQ (reference sequence). The CDR3 coding sequence is TGTGCCAGCAGCTCCTCCCATCTGAGTGGGGCCAATTCACCCCTCCACTTT. Amino acid sequence: CASSSSHLSGANSPLHF.

This chain links TRBV28 with TRBJ1-2; D unresolved. Germline V gives CDR1 MDHEN, CDR2 SYDVKM. The CDR3 loop spans 15 amino acids. The V gene lost 4 bases and the J gene lost 3 bases, with 15 bases spanning the gap. CDR3 sequence reads: CASSYRARRHYGYTF. CDR3 nucleotide sequence: TGTGCCAGCAGTTACCGGGCCCGGCGTCACTATGGCTACACCTTC.

This chain links TRBV6-6 with TRBJ1-3; D not resolved. Germline CDR1 MNHNY, CDR2 SVGAGI (reference sequence). V lost 2 bases to trimming and J lost 0 bases, with 11 bases between them. The CDR3 spans 16 residues. Here the CDR3 DNA reads TGTGCCAGCAGTTACGGCGGGCCAGTCTCTGGAAACACCATATATTTT. This encodes CASSYGGPVSGNTIYF.

The chain uses TRBV9 and TRBJ1-3; TRBD1 might be the D (5 bases). There are 14 residues in the CDR3. The V end lost 2 bases, the J end lost 7 bases, and 13 bases lay between the germline ends. The V gene's germline CDR1 is SGDLS and CDR2 YYNGEE. The CDR3 sequence is CASSVSSGGNTIYF. CDR3 sequence (DNA): TGTGCCAGCAGCGTTAGCTCCGGGGGGAACACCATATATTTT.

The CDR3 nucleotides read TGTGCCAGTAGCCGCCGACAGGGGAGCTCTGGGGCCAACGTCCTGACTTTC. Its translation is CASSRRQGSSGANVLTF. The chain joins TRBV19 to TRBJ2-6; 8 nucleotides match TRBD1. Trimming removed 6 bases from V and 0 bases from J; junction bases left unmatched: 7. This CDR3 is built from 17 residues. The germline gives CDR1 LNHDA, CDR2 SQIVND (reference sequence).

J is TRBJ1-1 and V is TRBV5-6, with TRBD1 matching over 7 bases. This CDR3 is built from 14 residues. J gave up 1 base and V 4 bases, and 4 bases lay outside the gene matches. Germline lookup yields CDR1 SGHDT and CDR2 YYEEEE. CDR3 in DNA: TGTGCCAGCAGCGCAGGGACAGAGAACACTGAAGCTTTCTTT. Its protein product is CASSAGTENTEAFF.

The chain employs TRBV5-1 and TRBJ2-1; TRBD1 might be the D (5 bases). The V gene lost 0 bases and the J gene lost 7 bases, with 14 bases spanning the gap. Germline loops: CDR1 SGHRS, CDR2 YFSETQ. The CDR3 is 15 residues long. This CDR3 reads CASSLGRGGVNEQFF. The CDR3 nucleotides are TGCGCCAGCAGCTTGGGTAGGGGTGGTGTAAATGAGCAGTTCTTC.

This sequence joins TRBV18 and TRBJ1-1, with D maybe TRBD1 (6 bases). CDR1 and CDR2 from the germline V gene are KGHSH and LQKENI. The V end lost 4 bases, the J end lost 1 base, and 7 bases lay between the germline ends. CDR3 length: 13 amino acids. CDR3 nucleotides: TGTGCCAGCTCACGGACAGCGAACACTGAAGCTTTCTTT. Translated: CASSRTANTEAFF.

The chain carries TRBV19 and TRBJ2-1; 13 nucleotides line up with TRBD2. Germline CDR1 is LNHDA and CDR2 is SQIVND (reference sequence). V shed 6 bases and J 1 base; nucleotides not matched to a gene: 21. CDR3 length: 22 residues. The CDR3 loop is CASRPSRATRTSGRGSYNEQFF. The DNA for the CDR3 is TGTGCCAGTAGACCCAGCCGGGCCACTCGGACTAGCGGGAGAGGGTCCTACAATGAGCAGTTCTTC.

The V call is TRBV29-1, the J call TRBJ2-6; D gene unclear. In germline, CDR1 is SQVTM, CDR2 ANQGSEA. Trimming removed 4 bases at V and 4 bases at J, with 14 bases between. The CDR3 consists of 15 residues. CDR3 coding DNA: TGCAGCGTTGTACAGACCGAGCCGGGGGCCAACGTCCTGACTTTC. It encodes CSVVQTEPGANVLTF.

The rearrangement uses TRBV10-3 and TRBJ2-3; D may be TRBD1 (6 bases). V gave up 3 bases and J gave up 6 bases, with 10 bases separating them. Germline loops: CDR1 ENHRY, CDR2 SYGVKD. The CDR3 length is 13 residues. The CDR3 DNA sequence: TGTGCCATCAGTGAAGGGGGAGTTGATACGCAGTATTTT. Translated, it gives CAISEGGVDTQYF.